A single sample is the source of the 32 T cell receptor beta chains below, sequenced in a study of technical replicates of blood from several donors. The data were produced by immunoSEQ multiplex PCR, yet TCRdb's version contains in-frame clones alone and is incomplete. The sample holds about 94,000 clones; about 96% are singletons and the top ten take 0.36%. Sequencing was performed on T cells isolated from PBMCs. The receptors shown here come from a human donor in good health.

The chain recombines TRBV27 with TRBJ2-3, with 8 positions matching TRBD2. Germline loops: CDR1 MNHEY, CDR2 SMNVEV (reference sequence). The CDR3 contains 16 residues. With 1 base clipped from V and 8 bases from J, the junction kept 11 bases outside the gene matches. This CDR3 reads CASSLYEGLAGGTQYF. The DNA of the CDR3 is TGTGCCAGCAGTTTATATGAGGGGCTAGCGGGTGGTACGCAGTATTTT.

J is TRBJ2-3 and V is TRBV7-8; D gene ambiguous. V was clipped by 2 bases and J by 0 bases, with 9 bases between them. The germline V gene has CDR1 SGHVS and CDR2 FQNEAQ. CDR3 size: 15 residues. CDR3 nucleotides: TGTGCCAGCAGCTTAAGGCGGTCGAGCACAGATACGCAGTATTTT. Translated: CASSLRRSSTDTQYF. Supplemented by reference TRBV7-8 and TRBJ2-3, the full variable domain reads GAGVSQSPRYKVAKRGQDVALRCDPISGHVSLFWYQQALGQGPEFLTYFQNEAQLDKSGLPSDRFFAERPEGSVSTLKIQRTQQEDSAVYLCASSLRRSSTDTQYFGPGTRLTVL.

This chain connects TRBV27 to TRBJ2-2; 9 bases are a match to TRBD2. The ends lost 9 bases at V and 7 bases at J; junction bases unmatched: 6. Per germline, CDR1 MNHEY and CDR2 SMNVEV (reference sequence). The CDR3 consists of 13 residues. CDR3 nucleotides: TGTGCCAGTAGCGGGAGTAGGGTCGGGGAGCTGTTTTTT. Amino acid sequence: CASSGSRVGELFF.

The chain joins TRBV7-2 to TRBJ2-5; D unresolved. V was shortened by 0 bases and J by 4 bases, with 9 bases between the two germline ends. The CDR3 length is 14 residues. Germline V lookup: CDR1 SGHTA, CDR2 FQGNSA. CDR3 residues: CASSLATARETQYF. Here the CDR3 DNA reads TGTGCCAGCAGCTTAGCCACAGCCCGAGAGACCCAGTACTTC.

The J gene is TRBJ2-1, the V gene TRBV4-2; D may be TRBD1 (5 bases). The CDR3 spans 16 residues. Germline V gene sequence: CDR1 LGHNA, CDR2 YNFKEQ. The V and J ends lost 0 bases and 7 bases respectively, with 16 bases between them. The CDR3 DNA reads TGTGCCAGCAGCCAAGAGGGGCTAGAAGCATGGAATGAGCAGTTCTTC. Translation gives CASSQEGLEAWNEQFF.

V and J are TRBV19 and TRBJ2-2, with a weak D call TRBD1 (5 bases). The CDR3 has 13 residues. Between the trimmed V and J ends, which lost 7 bases and 1 base, there was a span of 7 bases. Per the germline V gene, CDR1 is LNHDA and CDR2 is SQIVND (reference sequence). CDR3 residues: CASNQGNTGELFF. The DNA for the CDR3 is TGTGCCAGTAACCAGGGGAACACCGGGGAGCTGTTTTTT.

The chain couples TRBV27 to TRBJ1-2; 9 nucleotides match TRBD1. The germline V gene has CDR1 MNHEY and CDR2 SMNVEV (reference sequence). The CDR3 covers 15 residues. The junction had 10 bases not matched to a gene; V was cut back by 7 bases and J by 4 bases. The CDR3 DNA is TGTGCCAGCATGAGTTGGGACAGGGCACGCTATGGCTACACCTTC. It specifies CASMSWDRARYGYTF.

The genes are TRBV9 and TRBJ1-1, with 7 bases aligning to TRBD1. The germline V gene has CDR1 SGDLS and CDR2 YYNGEE. With V trimmed by 4 bases and J by 5 bases, 11 bases remained unmatched. CDR3 length: 15 amino acids. CDR3 protein: CASSPTGVWETEAFF. The CDR3 DNA sequence: TGTGCCAGCAGCCCAACAGGGGTGTGGGAAACTGAAGCTTTCTTT.

V is TRBV7-9 and J is TRBJ1-1, with a weak D call TRBD1 (6 bases). V was shortened by 4 bases and J by 6 bases, with 18 bases between the two germline ends. CDR1 and CDR2 from the germline V gene are SEHNR and FQNEAQ (reference sequence). This CDR3 region has 15 residues. CDR3 in DNA: TGTGCCAGCAGCTCCCAACTACAGGGAGGGTCTGAAGCTTTCTTT. This gives the protein CASSSQLQGGSEAFF.

The rearrangement joins TRBV14 to TRBJ2-3, with D maybe TRBD2 (5 bases). Germline values: CDR1 SGHDN, CDR2 FVKESK. This CDR3 comprises 15 residues. The germline V and J ends were trimmed by 1 base and 7 bases, with 15 bases remaining between them. CDR3 loop: CASSQGRAQGYTQYF. The CDR3 DNA is TGTGCCAGCAGCCAAGGGCGGGCCCAAGGGTATACGCAGTATTTT. Based on the CDR3 plus reference TRBV14 and TRBJ2-3, the full variable domain is EAGVTQFPSHSVIEKGQTVTLRCDPISGHDNLYWYRRVMGKEIKFLLHFVKESKQDESGMPNNRFLAERTGGTYSTLKVQPAELEDSGVYFCASSQGRAQGYTQYFGPGTRLTVL.

The chain is built from TRBV4-2 and TRBJ1-4; D gene uncertain. V was cut by 1 base and J by 7 bases, with 7 bases left in between. The CDR3 has 13 amino acids. The germline CDR1 and CDR2 sequences are LGHNA and YNFKEQ. CDR3 sequence (DNA): TGTGCCAGCAGCCAAGTCGCGGGTGAAAAACTGTTTTTT. Translating gives CASSQVAGEKLFF.

V and J are TRBV18 and TRBJ2-3, with D possibly TRBD1 on 5 matching bases. The CDR3 length is 16 residues. Trimming removed 0 bases from V and 6 bases from J, with 16 bases in between. The germline gives CDR1 KGHSH, CDR2 LQKENI. The CDR3: CASSPPKGAKGDTQYF. The CDR3 nucleotides are TGTGCCAGCTCACCACCAAAAGGGGCTAAGGGTGATACGCAGTATTTT.

This chain connects TRBV29-1 to TRBJ2-6; no reliable D call. Deletions cut 0 bases from V and 0 bases from J, with 6 bases between. CDR1 and CDR2 from the germline V gene are SQVTM and ANQGSEA. The CDR3 extends over 15 amino acids. As DNA, the CDR3 is TGCAGCGTTGAAGATCCGGGCTCTGGGGCCAACGTCCTGACTTTC. Translated, it gives CSVEDPGSGANVLTF.

This clone has just one count. The chain employs TRBV5-1 and TRBJ2-7, with 15 bases fitting TRBD2. Germline CDR1 and CDR2: SGHRS and YFSETQ. The J segment lost 7 bases and the V segment lost 2 bases, leaving 10 bases of the junction unmatched. The length of the CDR3 is 17 residues. CDR3 DNA: TGCGCCAGCAGCTTACAAGGACTAGCGGGAGGGCCTTCGGAGCAGTACTTC. The encoded protein is CASSLQGLAGGPSEQYF.

The chain couples TRBV28 to TRBJ2-7; D unresolved. Trimming left V 8 bases short and J 3 bases short, with 8 bases between. CDR3 length: 11 amino acids. Germline lookup yields CDR1 MDHEN and CDR2 SYDVKM. The CDR3 reads CASGRNYEQYF. CDR3 nucleotides: TGTGCCAGCGGTAGAAACTACGAGCAGTACTTC.

The chain uses TRBV11-3 and TRBJ1-1, with D maybe TRBD1 (6 bases). Germline loops: CDR1 SGHNT, CDR2 YENEEA. The CDR3 is made up of 15 amino acids. The germline V and J ends were trimmed by 0 bases and 5 bases, with 13 bases remaining between them. The CDR3 loop reads CASSLEAGARTEAFF. CDR3 coding DNA: TGTGCCAGCAGCTTAGAAGCAGGGGCGAGAACTGAAGCTTTCTTT. The full variable domain, its missing parts supplied by reference TRBV11-3 and TRBJ1-1, is EAGVVQSPRYKIIEKKQPVAFWCNPISGHNTLYWYLQNLGQGPELLIRYENEEAVDDSQLPKDRFSAERLKGVDSTLKIQPAELGDSAVYLCASSLEAGARTEAFFGQGTRLTVV.

This clone was recorded once. V usage is TRBV11-2 and J usage is TRBJ2-7; no reliable D call. This CDR3 comprises 10 residues. Per germline, CDR1 SGHAT and CDR2 FQNNGV. V was cut by 4 bases and J by 6 bases, with 4 bases left in between. Here the CDR3 reads CASSSGEQYF. The CDR3, as DNA: TGTGCCAGCAGCTCGGGCGAGCAGTACTTC.

The chain joins TRBV7-2 to TRBJ2-1; 13 bases line up with TRBD2. The CDR3 covers 18 residues. The J segment lost 3 bases and the V segment lost 5 bases, leaving 10 bases of the junction unmatched. The germline V gene has CDR1 SGHTA and CDR2 FQGNSA. This CDR3 reads CASSPALAGGADYNEQFF. In nucleotides, the CDR3 is TGTGCCAGCAGCCCGGCACTAGCGGGAGGGGCCGACTACAATGAGCAGTTCTTC.

V is TRBV6-6 and J is TRBJ2-3, with 7 bases aligning to TRBD1. Trimming removed 0 bases from V and 1 base from J; junction bases left unmatched: 1. CDR3 length equals 15 residues. Germline lookup yields CDR1 MNHNY and CDR2 SVGAGI (reference sequence). Written as DNA, the CDR3 is TGTGCCAGCAGTTACTCGACAGGGCGCACAGATACGCAGTATTTT. Amino acid sequence: CASSYSTGRTDTQYF.

V gene TRBV7-3 combines with J gene TRBJ2-1; 7 bases line up with TRBD2. V lost 1 base, J lost 0 bases, and 3 bases stayed unmatched. Looked up from germline, CDR1 is SGHTA and CDR2 is FQGTGA. The CDR3 totals 16 residues. The CDR3 spells CASSLRGGLSYNEQFF. In DNA, the CDR3 is TGTGCCAGCAGCTTAAGGGGGGGACTCTCCTACAATGAGCAGTTCTTC.

The chain combines TRBV6-4 with TRBJ2-5; TRBD2 matches 14 bases. V dropped 6 bases and J dropped 0; count of bases not matched to a gene: 15. The V gene's germline CDR1 is MRHNA and CDR2 SNTAGT. This CDR3 comprises 20 residues. CDR3 region: CASRRGQMGLAGEDQETQYF. In DNA, the CDR3 is TGTGCCAGCAGGCGGGGACAGATGGGACTAGCGGGAGAGGACCAAGAGACCCAGTACTTC.

V and J are TRBV7-9 and TRBJ2-7; 9 bases map to TRBD2. Germline assignment: CDR1 SEHNR and CDR2 FQNEAQ (reference sequence). The CDR3 length is 15 residues. Trimming took 5 bases from V and 0 from J; bases not matched to a gene: 5. Written as DNA, the CDR3 is TGTGCCAGCAGCCCCAGCGGGAGGAGCTCCTACGAGCAGTACTTC. This sequence encodes CASSPSGRSSYEQYF.

The chain has TRBV15 and TRBJ1-4, with 7 bases identical to TRBD1. With V trimmed by 5 bases and J by 8 bases, 17 bases remained unmatched. Germline V gene lookup returns CDR1 LNHNV and CDR2 YYDKDF (reference sequence). The CDR3 extends over 17 amino acids. The CDR3, as DNA: TGTGCCACCAGCGTATGGGACAGAACCTACTCGGCGGAAAAACTGTTTTTT. Amino acids: CATSVWDRTYSAEKLFF. Together with reference TRBV15 and TRBJ1-4, the CDR3 gives the full variable domain: DAMVIQNPRYQVTQFGKPVTLSCSQTLNHNVMYWYQQKSSQAPKLLFHYYDKDFNNEADTPDNFQSRRPNTSFCFLDIRSPGLGDTAMYLCATSVWDRTYSAEKLFFGSGTQLSVL.

This chain uses TRBV28 with TRBJ2-4; 8 bases align to TRBD1. The V gene end was trimmed by 6 bases and the J gene end by 8 bases; junction bases not matched to a gene: 9. Germline assignment: CDR1 MDHEN and CDR2 SYDVKM. The CDR3 is made up of 14 amino acids. The CDR3 DNA reads as TGTGCCAGCAGAGAGACAGGGGTTGACTACATTCAGTACTTC. This codes for CASRETGVDYIQYF. Variable domain in full (rest from reference TRBV28 and TRBJ2-4): DVKVTQSSRYLVKRTGEKVFLECVQDMDHENMFWYRQDPGLGLRLIYFSYDVKMKEKGDIPEGYSVSREKKERFSLILESASTNQTSMYLCASRETGVDYIQYFGAGTRLSVL.

The table lists this clone with a few counts. The chain joins TRBV9 to TRBJ1-1; D remains ambiguous. Germline V gives CDR1 SGDLS, CDR2 YYNGEE. This CDR3 has 14 residues. Between the trimmed V and J ends, which lost 3 bases and 2 bases, there was a span of 11 bases. The CDR3 spells CASSGRGYNTEAFF. The CDR3 nucleotides read TGTGCCAGCAGCGGAAGAGGGTACAACACTGAAGCTTTCTTT.

The chain has TRBV19 and TRBJ1-5, with TRBD1 as a possible D gene (5 bases). Trimming pared 11 bases from V and 0 bases from J, leaving 11 bases between. The CDR3 has 13 residues. Germline CDR1 reads LNHDA; CDR2 reads SQIVND (reference sequence). The CDR3 coding sequence is TGTGCCGCGGGGCTTTATAGCAATCAGCCCCAGCATTTT. As protein: CAAGLYSNQPQHF.

V and J are TRBV9 and TRBJ2-4, with TRBD2 matching over 9 bases. CDR1 SGDLS and CDR2 YYNGEE come from the germline V gene. The CDR3 runs to 15 residues. Trimming removed 0 bases from V and 6 bases from J; junction bases left unmatched: 4. Here the CDR3 DNA reads TGTGCCAGCAGCGTAGATGGTAGCGGGAGAAACATTCAGTACTTC. Protein: CASSVDGSGRNIQYF.

The chain carries TRBV15 and TRBJ1-3, with TRBD1 identical over 8 bases. Germline V lookup: CDR1 LNHNV, CDR2 YYDKDF (reference sequence). This CDR3 contains 17 residues. With V trimmed by 1 base and J by 0 bases, 5 bases remained unmatched. CDR3 protein: CATSRGWDRLSGNTIYF. CDR3 nucleotides: TGTGCCACCAGCAGAGGTTGGGACAGGCTCTCTGGAAACACCATATATTTT.

The chain employs TRBV5-5 and TRBJ1-3; TRBD1 matches 9 bases. This CDR3 has 15 residues. V was pared by 7 bases and J by 1 base, with 6 bases of the junction left unmatched. Germline CDR1 reads SGHKS; CDR2 reads YYEKEE (reference sequence). The CDR3 nucleotides read TGTGCCAGCTCCCGGGACAGGGTTTCTGGAAACACCATATATTTT. Amino acid sequence: CASSRDRVSGNTIYF.

V gene TRBV7-6 combines with J gene TRBJ1-1; D call uncertain. Germline V lookup: CDR1 SGHVS, CDR2 FNYEAQ. CDR3 length: 14 residues. Trimming took off 1 base at V and 1 base at J, with 7 bases between the two ends. CDR3 sequence reads: CASSLGSGNTEAFF. Written as DNA, the CDR3 is TGTGCCAGCAGCTTAGGTTCAGGGAACACTGAAGCTTTCTTT.

The gene calls are TRBV2 and TRBJ2-7; D uncertain. There are 13 residues in the CDR3. V shed 4 bases and J shed 5 bases, with 12 bases lying between them. In germline, CDR1 is SNHLY, CDR2 FYNNEI. The DNA for the CDR3 is TGTGCCAGCAGTGCTGCCAGGATCCACGAGCAGTACTTC. It codes for CASSAARIHEQYF.

This sequence joins TRBV4-1 and TRBJ1-1, with a weak D call TRBD1 (5 bases). V was pared by 4 bases and J by 7 bases, with 16 bases between. Germline loops: CDR1 MGHRA, CDR2 YSYEKL. The CDR3 spans 14 residues. The DNA of the CDR3 is TGCGCCAGCAGCCCTGGTACGGGACTCCTTGAAGCTTTCTTT. This gives the protein CASSPGTGLLEAFF.